This TCR beta chain stems from a study of blood T cell repertoires in COVID-19. The overall study: Italy, Spain and the United States were the sources of the convalescent and acute COVID-19 samples.

The V and J ends lost 6 bases and 7 bases, in that order; junction bases with no gene match: 6. CDR1 and CDR2 (germline): SGHRS, YFSETQ. The CDR3 loop spans 14 amino acids. Residents of over 20 US areas, aged about 18 to 100 years, made up the participants. The protocol was immunoSEQ multiplex PCR, while the TCRdb copy is restricted to in-frame clones and leaves out a portion. The data contain 300,000 or so clones, roughly 90% of them seen just once; the ten biggest clones take up 0.95% to 1.3%. The TCR sequence derives from a young woman who had recovered from COVID-19. The rearrangement joins TRBV5-1 to TRBJ2-7, with TRBD2 identical over 14 bases. The specimen was PBMCs or T cells enriched from blood (not recorded which). In DNA form, the CDR3 reads TGCGCCAGCAACTCCGGGACTAGCGGGAGTGAGCAGTACTTC. Amino acid sequence: CASNSGTSGSEQYF.